Only a few counts were recorded for the clone carrying this T cell receptor beta chain. What it recognizes is unknown. Germline-derived CDR1 and CDR2 are LNHDA and SQIVND (reference sequence). The CDR3 consists of 15 residues. J was trimmed by 3 bases and V by 5 bases; bases with no gene match: 4. The sample comes from a study of CD8 T cells in ankylosing spondylitis. Study results and limitations: Matched synovial fluid from ankylosing spondylitis patients was reported to be enriched for disease-linked clones. Seemingly distinctive of ankylosing spondylitis blood was a TCR beta motif formed by eight highly homologous variants.

MiXCR, run by TCRdb on the 5' RACE reads, gives a single entry per CDR3 protein. Here the sample spans 350,000 to 550,000 distinct CDR3 sequences, 25% to 30% being singletons. V is TRBV19 and J is TRBJ2-1, with TRBD2 matching 10 bases. Sequencing used blood, either unsorted or a sorted T cell fraction (not recorded which). This TCR derives from a male donor with ankylosing spondylitis. The CDR3 region has the DNA TGTGCCAGTAGTCCGGGGACTAGCGACTACAATGAGCAGTTCTTC. It yields the protein CASSPGTSDYNEQFF. Using reference TRBV19 and TRBJ2-1 for the parts outside the CDR3, the full variable domain is DGGITQSPKYLFRKEGQNVTLSCEQNLNHDAMYWYRQDPGQGLRLIYYSQIVNDFQKGDIAEGYSVSREKKESFPLTVTSAQKNPTAFYLCASSPGTSDYNEQFFGPGTRLTVL.